The present T cell receptor (beta chain) was sequenced within a study of blood T cell repertoires in COVID-19. On the study more broadly: T cells, B-cell-depleted T cells, or PBMCs supplied cDNA or gDNA.

Everyone who took part was roughly 18 to 90 years old, and they came from 20 to 25 US areas. This clone has a handful of counts. The assay was immunoSEQ multiplex PCR, and TCRdb's table has in-frame clones only and misses some. Found here are some 180,000 clones, around 80% of them singletons; the top ten hold approximately 15%. Deletions cut 2 bases from V and 3 bases from J, with 15 bases between. This CDR3 contains 16 residues. The germline CDR1 and CDR2 sequences are KGHDR and SFDVKD. Sequenced sample: PBMCs or T cells enriched from blood (not recorded which). The sequence derives from a man between 60 and 70 years old who had been exposed to COVID-19. The chain recombines TRBV24-1 with TRBJ2-5; the D gene is possibly TRBD1 (5 bases). DNA of the CDR3: TGTGCCACCAGTGATTCATTCGGGCAGGGAAAAGAGACCCAGTACTTC. This sequence encodes CATSDSFGQGKETQYF.